Each of the 32 T cell receptor beta chains below was sequenced from the same sample in a study of control samples from healthy donors and cancer patients. The protocol was immunoSEQ multiplex PCR, while the TCRdb copy is restricted to in-frame clones and leaves out a portion. The sample comprises roughly 160,000 clones, under 96% of which are singletons, and over 0.9% rests with the top ten. Sample: blood. These receptors all stem from a woman in her twenties or thirties in good health.

This clone came up once. This sequence joins TRBV5-4 and TRBJ2-1, with 15 positions matching TRBD2. This CDR3 is 16 amino acids long. V shed 1 base and J 7 bases; nucleotides not matched to a gene: 3. Germline V gene lookup returns CDR1 SGHNT and CDR2 YYREEE (reference sequence). CDR3 in amino acids: CASSLSGLAGGNEQFF. CDR3 in DNA: TGTGCCAGCAGCTTGAGCGGACTAGCGGGAGGGAATGAGCAGTTCTTC. The full variable domain, with the rest looked up from reference TRBV5-4 and TRBJ2-1, is ETGVTQSPTHLIKTRGQQVTLRCSSQSGHNTVSWYQQALGQGPQFIFQYYREEENGRGNFPPRFSGLQFPNYSSELNVNALELDDSALYLCASSLSGLAGGNEQFFGPGTRLTVL.

The V and J genes are TRBV30 and TRBJ2-1; TRBD1 or TRBD2 may be the D gene (5 bases each). The CDR3 is 13 residues long. Germline V gives CDR1 GTSNPN, CDR2 SVGIG (reference sequence). V lost 3 bases to trimming and J lost 8 bases, with 14 bases between them. This CDR3 reads CAWSYGTVDEQFF. The CDR3 DNA sequence: TGTGCCTGGAGCTACGGGACCGTCGATGAGCAGTTCTTC.

The DNA of the CDR3 is TGTGCCAGCAGCACGAAACTATTAGAGGAGTATGGCTACACCTTC. As protein: CASSTKLLEEYGYTF. This rearrangement joins TRBV5-4 to TRBJ1-2; no definite D call. The germline gives CDR1 SGHNT, CDR2 YYREEE (reference sequence). The CDR3 loop spans 15 amino acids. Trimming shortened V by 4 bases and J by 5 bases, and 18 bases separated the two germline ends.

The rearrangement links TRBV7-2 to TRBJ2-1; no reliable D call. The CDR3 is 14 amino acids. Trimming left V 1 base short and J 7 bases short, with 11 bases between. Germline CDR1 reads SGHTA; CDR2 reads FQGNSA. The CDR3 spells CASSLGSPGNEQFF. The CDR3 coding sequence is TGTGCCAGCAGCTTAGGGAGTCCCGGTAATGAGCAGTTCTTC.

The gene calls are TRBV3-1 (or the pseudogene TRBV3-2) and TRBJ2-6, with TRBD1 matching over 8 bases. The length of the CDR3 is 16 residues. After removal of 4 bases from V and 4 bases from J, the junction contained 6 bases not matched to a gene. CDR1 is LGHDT and CDR2 is YNNKEL in the germline V gene (reference sequence). The CDR3 sequence is CASSLWTGIGANVLTF. The CDR3 DNA follows: TGTGCCAGCAGCCTGTGGACAGGGATCGGGGCCAACGTCCTGACTTTC.

The chain recombines TRBV5-4 with TRBJ2-1, with 8 positions matching TRBD2. Germline values: CDR1 SGHNT, CDR2 YYREEE (reference sequence). V dropped 4 bases and J dropped 4; count of bases not matched to a gene: 4. There are 14 residues in the CDR3. The CDR3 nucleotides read TGTGCCAGCAGCCAACTAGCGGTTTACAATGAGCAGTTCTTC. It codes for CASSQLAVYNEQFF.

The chain combines TRBV9 with TRBJ1-6; D is unresolved. Trimming shortened V by 0 bases and J by 0 bases, and 7 bases separated the two germline ends. The germline V gene encodes CDR1 SGDLS and CDR2 YYNGEE. CDR3 length: 16 residues. The CDR3 DNA is TGTGCCAGCAGCGTAGCTCCGAGCTCCTATAATTCACCCCTCCACTTT. It codes for CASSVAPSSYNSPLHF.

This rearrangement joins TRBV28 to TRBJ2-1, with TRBD2 matching over 7 bases. The junction had 6 bases not matched to a gene; V was cut back by 3 bases and J by 4 bases. Germline assignment: CDR1 MDHEN and CDR2 SYDVKM. The CDR3 runs 15 residues. The CDR3 region is CASSLGGGVYNEQFF. As DNA, the CDR3 is TGTGCCAGCAGTTTGGGCGGGGGTGTTTACAATGAGCAGTTCTTC.

The rearrangement uses TRBV7-8 and TRBJ1-4; perhaps TRBD1 as D (5 bases). V shed 5 bases and J shed 0 bases, with 13 bases lying between them. Germline V gene data show CDR1 as SGHVS and CDR2 as FQNEAQ. The CDR3 is 16 residues long. The CDR3 sequence is CASSLRARPTNEKLFF. The CDR3 bases are TGTGCCAGCAGCCTCAGGGCGCGGCCAACTAATGAAAAACTGTTTTTT.

This chain connects TRBV19 to TRBJ1-5, with D perhaps matching TRBD1 (5 bases). Germline lookup yields CDR1 LNHDA and CDR2 SQIVND (reference sequence). The CDR3 length is 14 residues. Trimming removed 1 base from V and 6 bases from J, with 10 bases in between. CDR3 sequence (DNA): TGTGCCAGTAGTATAGTAAGGGGTGGTCAGCCCCAGCATTTT. Amino acid sequence: CASSIVRGGQPQHF.

This sequence joins TRBV19 and TRBJ2-5; D possibly matches TRBD1 or TRBD2 (5 bases each). Germline assignment: CDR1 LNHDA and CDR2 SQIVND (reference sequence). The CDR3 is 16 amino acids. Trimming left V 3 bases short and J 9 bases short, with 23 bases between. The CDR3 here is CASSIGTGTPNSAQYF. In DNA form, the CDR3 reads TGTGCCAGTAGTATTGGGACCGGGACGCCGAATTCGGCCCAGTACTTC.

This clone was picked up one time. This chain uses TRBV27 with TRBJ2-6; D remains ambiguous. With 2 bases removed from V and 0 bases from J, the gap between germline ends came to 5 bases. CDR1 and CDR2 (germline): MNHEY, SMNVEV (reference sequence). The CDR3 loop spans 15 amino acids. The CDR3 sequence is CASSLGPSGANVLTF. In nucleotides, the CDR3 is TGTGCCAGCAGTTTAGGCCCCTCTGGGGCCAACGTCCTGACTTTC.

The rearrangement links TRBV28 to TRBJ2-7; a possible D gene is TRBD1 (5 bases). Trimming removed 2 bases from V and 5 bases from J, with 13 bases in between. The CDR3 consists of 14 residues. Germline V CDR1 and CDR2: MDHEN, SYDVKM. CDR3 protein: CASSLTGRVDEQYF. In nucleotides, the CDR3 is TGTGCCAGCAGTTTAACAGGCAGGGTCGACGAGCAGTACTTC.

This clone was seen just once. The rearrangement links TRBV14 to TRBJ2-7, with D tentatively TRBD2 (6 bases). V was trimmed by 0 bases and J by 1 base, leaving 10 bases between them. CDR1 is SGHDN and CDR2 is FVKESK in the germline V gene. CDR3 size: 15 residues. CDR3 DNA sequence: TGTGCCAGCAGCCAAGATTGGGGGGTATCCTACGAGCAGTACTTC. Its protein is CASSQDWGVSYEQYF.

The V gene is TRBV6-5, the J gene TRBJ1-5, with D possibly TRBD1 on 5 matching bases. Germline CDR1 is MNHEY and CDR2 is SVGAGI. Trimming took 5 bases from V and 2 from J, leaving 7 bases between them. CDR3 length: 13 amino acids. DNA of the CDR3: TGTGCCAGCAGTCCGACAGGCAATCAGCCCCAGCATTTT. Translated, it gives CASSPTGNQPQHF.

This clone was seen once. This sequence joins TRBV11-2 and TRBJ1-1; possible D gene TRBD1, 5 bases. The CDR3 is 15 residues long. The V and J ends lost 0 bases and 7 bases respectively, with 15 bases between them. Germline-derived CDR1 and CDR2 are SGHAT and FQNNGV. CDR3 residues: CASSLEAQGVDEAFF. The DNA for the CDR3 is TGTGCCAGCAGCTTAGAGGCCCAGGGCGTAGATGAAGCTTTCTTT.

The chain couples TRBV11-3 to TRBJ2-1, with TRBD1 as a possible D gene (5 bases). Looked up from germline, CDR1 is SGHNT and CDR2 is YENEEA. Trimming took 4 bases from V and 4 from J, leaving 8 bases between them. This CDR3 is built from 13 residues. CDR3 sequence (DNA): TGTGCCAGCAGCTCCGGACATTACAATGAGCAGTTCTTC. This encodes CASSSGHYNEQFF.

The rearrangement joins TRBV28 to TRBJ2-7, with D possibly being TRBD1 or TRBD2 (5 bases each). The CDR3 is made up of 15 amino acids. Trimming took off 1 base at V and 4 bases at J, with 14 bases between the two ends. Germline assignment: CDR1 MDHEN and CDR2 SYDVKM. The CDR3 DNA reads TGTGCCAGCAGTTTATCCGGGACGCATCCTTACGAGCAGTACTTC. Translating it yields CASSLSGTHPYEQYF.

V is TRBV10-1 and J is TRBJ1-1; TRBD1 is a possible D gene (5 bases). Trimming removed 3 bases from V and 5 bases from J, with 16 bases in between. The germline CDR1 and CDR2 sequences are WNHNN and SYGVQD (reference sequence). The CDR3 runs 15 residues. CDR3 protein: CASSEEYGGGTEAFF. CDR3 nucleotides: TGCGCCAGCAGTGAAGAATACGGGGGAGGGACTGAAGCTTTCTTT.

This chain links TRBV7-9 with TRBJ2-1; D unresolved. V gave up 1 base and J gave up 8 bases, with 12 bases separating them. This CDR3 region has 14 residues. CDR1 SEHNR and CDR2 FQNEAQ come from the germline V gene (reference sequence). CDR3 region: CASSLVEVGDEQFF. CDR3 in DNA: TGTGCCAGCAGCTTAGTTGAGGTCGGTGATGAGCAGTTCTTC.

V usage is TRBV6-6 and J usage is TRBJ1-1; no clear D gene. The CDR3 consists of 13 residues. Trimming pared 10 bases from V and 1 base from J, leaving 13 bases between. From germline, CDR1 is MNHNY and CDR2 SVGAGI (reference sequence). The chain's CDR3 is CAIDTARNTEAFF. CDR3 DNA sequence: TGTGCCATAGACACCGCCCGGAACACTGAAGCTTTCTTT.

V gene TRBV11-3 combines with J gene TRBJ2-3, with 10 bases that match TRBD1. V lost 6 bases and J lost 7; bases outside the gene matches: 13. The CDR3 runs 16 residues. The germline gives CDR1 SGHNT, CDR2 YENEEA. The CDR3 DNA follows: TGTGCCAGCAGTCCCGGGACAGGGGACGGGCAGCATACGCAGTATTTT. Its translation is CASSPGTGDGQHTQYF.

The rearrangement uses TRBV28 and TRBJ2-1; 9 nucleotides align to TRBD2. This CDR3 has 16 amino acids. Germline lookup yields CDR1 MDHEN and CDR2 SYDVKM. The ends lost 5 bases at V and 2 bases at J; junction bases unmatched: 7. This CDR3 is CASSATTSGPYNEQFF. Written as DNA, the CDR3 is TGTGCCAGCAGTGCAACGACTAGCGGTCCCTACAATGAGCAGTTCTTC.

The chain recombines TRBV5-6 with TRBJ1-2; TRBD1 might be the D (5 bases). V was clipped by 5 bases and J by 5 bases, with 16 bases between them. This CDR3 contains 14 residues. Germline V lookup: CDR1 SGHDT, CDR2 YYEEEE. CDR3 sequence: CASRNLVGLYGYTF. CDR3 nucleotide sequence: TGTGCCAGCAGAAATTTAGTGGGACTATATGGCTACACCTTC.

The gene calls are TRBV19 and TRBJ2-3, with D unclear. Trimming took 6 bases from V and 0 from J, leaving 10 bases between them. CDR1 is LNHDA and CDR2 is SQIVND in the germline V gene (reference sequence). The length of the CDR3 is 14 residues. The CDR3 loop reads CASRPLPSTDTQYF. The CDR3 DNA reads as TGTGCCAGTAGACCCCTCCCTAGCACAGATACGCAGTATTTT.

The chain joins TRBV14 to TRBJ1-1; TRBD1 matches at 8 bases. This CDR3 region has 15 residues. Per germline, CDR1 SGHDN and CDR2 FVKESK. V lost 1 base, J lost 4 bases, and 5 bases stayed unmatched. The CDR3 nucleotides are TGTGCCAGCAGCCAAGGCAGGGGGCTCCGCACTGAAGCTTTCTTT. Encoded protein: CASSQGRGLRTEAFF.

The chain joins TRBV4-1 to TRBJ2-7, with 12 bases matching TRBD2. The CDR3 runs 17 residues. J lost 3 bases, V lost 4 bases, and 10 bases had no gene match. Per germline, CDR1 MGHRA and CDR2 YSYEKL. As DNA, the CDR3 is TGCGCCAGCAGCCCGGAGACTAGCGGGAGTTTTGGCTACGAGCAGTACTTC. This translates into CASSPETSGSFGYEQYF.

The chain uses TRBV7-9 and TRBJ1-3; TRBD1 might be the D (5 bases). The CDR3 covers 15 residues. Deletions cut 5 bases from V and 5 bases from J, with 16 bases between. CDR1 and CDR2 from the germline V gene are SEHNR and FQNEAQ (reference sequence). CDR3 coding DNA: TGTGCCAGCAGCCCCGCCGGGGGTTGGAGAAACACCATATATTTT. Translated: CASSPAGGWRNTIYF.

V and J are TRBV5-4 and TRBJ2-3; D ambiguous. The germline V and J ends were trimmed by 6 bases and 4 bases, with 18 bases remaining between them. Per the germline V gene, CDR1 is SGHNT and CDR2 is YYREEE (reference sequence). This CDR3 has 15 residues. The CDR3 DNA is TGTGCCAGCACCCCTTCCAGGTCACCAGCAGATACGCAGTATTTT. Protein product: CASTPSRSPADTQYF.

V is TRBV2 and J is TRBJ2-7; the D gene is possibly TRBD2 (5 bases). The length of the CDR3 is 14 residues. The germline V gene has CDR1 SNHLY and CDR2 FYNNEI. Trimming cost V 2 bases and J 0 bases, with 8 bases left between them. As DNA, the CDR3 is TGTGCCAGCAGTGAAAGGGAGTTCTCCTACGAGCAGTACTTC. Amino acid sequence: CASSEREFSYEQYF. The entire variable domain, with the rest obtained from reference TRBV2 and TRBJ2-7, is as follows: EPEVTQTPSHQVTQMGQEVILRCVPISNHLYFYWYRQILGQKVEFLVSFYNNEISEKSEIFDDQFSVERPDGSNFTLKIRSTKLEDSAMYFCASSEREFSYEQYFGPGTRLTVT.

V and J are TRBV7-2 and TRBJ2-1, with D perhaps matching TRBD1 or TRBD2 (6 bases each). The length of the CDR3 is 15 residues. V was trimmed by 1 base and J by 7 bases, leaving 14 bases between them. CDR1 and CDR2 (germline): SGHTA, FQGNSA. This chain's CDR3 is CASSLEGGRWNEQFF. In DNA form, the CDR3 reads TGTGCCAGCAGCTTAGAAGGGGGGAGGTGGAATGAGCAGTTCTTC. Variable domain in full (rest from reference TRBV7-2 and TRBJ2-1): GAGVSQSPSNKVTEKGKDVELRCDPISGHTALYWYRQSLGQGLEFLIYFQGNSAPDKSGLPSDRFSAERTGGSVSTLTIQRTQQEDSAVYLCASSLEGGRWNEQFFGPGTRLTVL.

The rearrangement links TRBV28 to TRBJ1-3; possible D gene TRBD1, 5 bases. The V gene lost 6 bases and the J gene lost 3 bases, with 18 bases spanning the gap. The CDR3 contains 16 residues. Germline V gene lookup returns CDR1 MDHEN and CDR2 SYDVKM. CDR3 loop: CASSLGVKTSGNTIYF. DNA of the CDR3: TGTGCCAGCAGCCTAGGGGTGAAGACGAGTGGAAACACCATATATTTT.